This TCR beta chain was found in a study (dated by TCRdb to the mid-2010s). About the investigation overall: Whether tumor-infiltrating Tregs in breast cancer are recruited from blood Tregs or converted in situ from other CD4+ T cell subsets was tested.

This clonotype was recorded a few times. The target of this receptor is not known. No much larger clonotype is one base removed from it; base qualities were not supplied. Full-length TCR variable regions were amplified by 5' RACE PCR with constant-region reverse primers, followed by semi-nested PCR with Nested Universal Primer A. The ReliaPrep RNA Cell Miniprep System was used to extract total RNA, which was then reverse transcribed into 5'RACE-ready cDNA with the SMARTer RACE 5'/3' Kit. Full-length TCR alpha and beta libraries were barcoded with multiplex adaptors and sequenced on an Illumina MiSeq. Turning to the authors' computational methods: For each of nine subset-tissue groups, sequencing data from the five patients were combined, and the groups were compared by unsupervised clustering of TCR gene usage. The Morisita-Horn index was used to calculate repertoire similarity, with shared sequences weighted by how much each contributed to each repertoire. Starting from the raw public reads, TCRdb applied fastp trimming at Q25, assembled clones with MiXCR and retained in-frame beta chains. Each entry is one CDR3 protein sequence, shown with its most common DNA and genes. None of the V and J calls come from the authors' own analysis; TCRdb made them. This sample lists about 64,000 distinct CDR3 sequences; 22% were detected once. Together, the top ten hold 2.5% to 3% of the sample.

Sequences SQVTM (CDR1) and ANQGSEA (CDR2) are obtained from the germline V gene. The CDR3, cysteine through phenylalanine, is 19 amino acids long. Only CDR3 DNA is held: 57 bases, read in frame from base 1. Trimming takes 6 bases off V and 2 bases off J; junction bases not matched to a gene: 25. CD4+CD45RO+CD25- cells were isolated as memory CD4+ T cells. Tregs, naive and memory CD4+ T cells from tumor, blood and ipsilateral draining lymph nodes of a handful of breast cancer patients underwent full-length TCR alpha and beta sequencing. Tumor tissue, along with lymph nodes from ipsilateral axillary dissection, was perfused with PBS, minced, and then digested using collagenase I and hyaluronidase. Ficoll density gradient centrifugation was used to isolate mononuclear cells from lymph nodes or from more than 40 ml of peripheral blood. Sorted cell populations were confirmed by FACS to exceed 90% purity.

The full study reports these points: Validation in the larger cohort was restricted to a single TCR beta V-J rearrangement rather than whole repertoires. The greatest overlap of tumor-infiltrating Treg TCR alpha and beta sequences was with tumor naive CD4+ T cells, followed next by blood naive CD4+ T cells. In terms of TCR gene usage, tumor memory CD4+ T cells clustered together with blood and lymph node memory CD4+ cells, as well as with lymph node naive CD4+ cells.

The chain links TRBV29-1 with TRBJ2-7, with 7 bases matching TRBD1. This receptor was taken from a female donor with breast cancer. Sequenced sample: memory CD4+ T cells sorted from a lymph node. The cell subset or site label, as the study defines it: memory CD4+ T cells, CD4+CD45RO+CD25-. The nucleotide sequence is given as TGCAGCGTAAGGGTAGGGAAGAACAGGGGAAATCCTGAACCCTACGAGCAGTACTTC. Its product reads: CSVRVGKNRGNPEPYEQYF.